Shown below are 24 T cell receptor beta chains from a single sample sequenced in a study of cytomegalovirus exposure and HLA in healthy donors. The PCR made use of 60 Vbeta and 13 Jbeta primers. Libraries were prepared by immunoSEQ multiplex PCR; TCRdb keeps only in-frame clonotypes and omits some of them. Of more than 95,000 clones listed, roughly 79% are singletons. The source material was PBMCs. The receptors were sampled from a woman aged 25-40 years in good health and CMV-seronegative.

V usage is TRBV6-5 and J usage is TRBJ2-7, with 7 nucleotides matching TRBD1. V lost 6 bases and J lost 3; bases outside the gene matches: 11. Germline V gene lookup returns CDR1 MNHEY and CDR2 SVGAGI. The CDR3 extends over 15 amino acids. The CDR3 reads CASSPRDSAYYEQYF. The DNA of the CDR3 is TGTGCCAGCAGCCCCCGGGACAGCGCCTACTACGAGCAGTACTTC.

This clone occurred a few times. The rearrangement joins TRBV7-9 to TRBJ2-2; no firm D call. The V end lost 8 bases, the J end lost 7 bases, and 11 bases lay between the germline ends. Germline V gives CDR1 SEHNR, CDR2 FQNEAQ (reference sequence). The CDR3 spans 12 residues. The CDR3, as DNA: TGTGCCAGCTGCCCAACAGTCGGGGAGCTGTTTTTT. Its translation: CASCPTVGELFF.

J is TRBJ1-4 and V is TRBV28; tentatively, D is TRBD1 (5 bases). CDR3 length: 13 residues. CDR1 is MDHEN and CDR2 is SYDVKM in the germline V gene. Trimming pared 6 bases from V and 4 bases from J, leaving 9 bases between. CDR3 loop: CASRDSLNEKLFF. For the CDR3, the DNA is TGTGCCAGCAGAGACAGTCTTAATGAAAAACTGTTTTTT.

This chain joins TRBV19 and TRBJ1-2; 10 nucleotides align to TRBD1. The CDR3 is 15 residues long. The junction had 7 bases not matched to a gene; V was cut back by 5 bases and J by 4 bases. Germline loops: CDR1 LNHDA, CDR2 SQIVND (reference sequence). CDR3 sequence: CASSFRDRGFYGYTF. DNA of the CDR3: TGTGCCAGTAGTTTCCGGGACAGGGGATTCTATGGCTACACCTTC.

The chain carries TRBV6-5 and TRBJ2-7, with 9 bases that match TRBD1. The CDR3 runs 15 residues. V shed 2 bases and J 2 bases; nucleotides not matched to a gene: 4. CDR1 is MNHEY, CDR2 SVGAGI, per germline. CDR3 residues: CASSYRGQGTYEQYF. CDR3 coding DNA: TGTGCCAGCAGTTACCGCGGACAGGGGACCTACGAGCAGTACTTC.

The chain couples TRBV19 to TRBJ2-3; TRBD1 is a possible D gene (6 bases). There are 15 residues in the CDR3. Per germline, CDR1 LNHDA and CDR2 SQIVND (reference sequence). Trimming took off 8 bases at V and 2 bases at J, with 17 bases between the two ends. CDR3 bases: TGTGCCAGTTCTTCACAGGGTCAACCCACAGATACGCAGTATTTT. Translation: CASSSQGQPTDTQYF.

As to this clone: One end of the junction fails to match germline, which may point to a read error. The chain uses TRBV9 and TRBJ2-1; 8 bases agree with TRBD2. The CDR3 length is 15 residues. Germline V lookup: CDR1 SGDLS, CDR2 YYNGEE. The CDR3 DNA sequence: TGTGCCAGCAGCGCCAGCGGGAGAACCTATAATGAGCAGTTCTTC. Amino acid sequence: CASSASGRTYNEQFF.

V is TRBV5-1 and J is TRBJ2-7; TRBD2 matches at 7 bases. The CDR3 sequence is 15 residues long. Germline lookup yields CDR1 SGHRS and CDR2 YFSETQ. Trimming removed 4 bases from V and 3 bases from J; junction bases left unmatched: 10. CDR3 nucleotides: TGCGCCAGCAGCCATACCGGACTAGAATTCTACGAGCAGTACTTC. It codes for CASSHTGLEFYEQYF. Together with reference TRBV5-1 and TRBJ2-7, the CDR3 gives the full variable domain: KAGVTQTPRYLIKTRGQQVTLSCSPISGHRSVSWYQQTPGQGLQFLFEYFSETQRNKGNFPGRFSGRQFSNSRSEMNVSTLELGDSALYLCASSHTGLEFYEQYFGPGTRLTVT.

In its sample, this clone was seen once. The gene calls are TRBV4-3 and TRBJ2-1, with D perhaps matching TRBD2 (6 bases). With 1 base removed from V and 0 bases from J, the gap between germline ends came to 16 bases. The CDR3 totals 18 residues. The V gene's germline CDR1 is LGHNA and CDR2 YSLEER. CDR3 loop: CASSQGGIAESSYNEQFF. The CDR3 DNA follows: TGCGCCAGCAGCCAAGGTGGAATAGCGGAGAGCTCCTACAATGAGCAGTTCTTC.

The chain carries TRBV10-3 and TRBJ2-7; TRBD1 matches at 7 bases. There are 13 residues in the CDR3. Germline loops: CDR1 ENHRY, CDR2 SYGVKD. V dropped 2 bases and J dropped 5; count of bases not matched to a gene: 3. The CDR3 loop reads CAISEDRVHEQYF. CDR3 in DNA: TGTGCCATCAGTGAGGACAGGGTACACGAGCAGTACTTC.

Points on this clone: A far larger clone lies a single base away; this is likely a read error. The sample holds other DNA sequences that translate to the same CDR3. This sequence joins TRBV6-4 and TRBJ2-1, with 7 bases lining up with TRBD2. The germline gives CDR1 MRHNA, CDR2 SNTAGT. J gave up 6 bases and V 0 bases, and 5 bases lay outside the gene matches. The CDR3 contains 15 residues. Here the CDR3 reads CASSDSTRGSNEQFF. The CDR3, as DNA: TGTGCCAGCAGTGACTCTACTCGCGGGAGCAATGAGCAGTTCTTC.

The chain links TRBV28 to TRBJ2-2; possible D gene TRBD1, 6 bases. The germline V gene encodes CDR1 MDHEN and CDR2 SYDVKM. V was pared by 7 bases and J by 2 bases, with 17 bases between. The CDR3 sequence is 16 residues long. The CDR3 here is CASTPAGTLNTGELFF. DNA of the CDR3: TGTGCCAGCACCCCCGCCGGGACACTCAACACCGGGGAGCTGTTTTTT.

V is TRBV7-2 and J is TRBJ2-7, with 10 nucleotides matching TRBD2. Per germline, CDR1 SGHTA and CDR2 FQGNSA. The CDR3 contains 17 residues. Losses at the gene ends were 3 bases for V and 1 base for J; bases not matched to a gene: 9. CDR3 in amino acids: CASSFTSGKVESYEQYF. CDR3 bases: TGTGCCAGCAGCTTTACTAGCGGGAAGGTTGAATCCTACGAGCAGTACTTC. Complete variable domain (other parts from reference TRBV7-2 and TRBJ2-7): GAGVSQSPSNKVTEKGKDVELRCDPISGHTALYWYRQSLGQGLEFLIYFQGNSAPDKSGLPSDRFSAERTGGSVSTLTIQRTQQEDSAVYLCASSFTSGKVESYEQYFGPGTRLTVT.

The V gene is TRBV9, the J gene TRBJ2-3; unclear D gene. Trimming pared 3 bases from V and 7 bases from J, leaving 9 bases between. The CDR3 spans 12 residues. Germline assignment: CDR1 SGDLS and CDR2 YYNGEE. CDR3 sequence: CASSDSTYTQYF. The CDR3 DNA sequence: TGTGCCAGCAGCGATAGCACGTATACGCAGTATTTT.

The chain combines TRBV21-1 with TRBJ2-1; the D segment call TRBD2 is taken from the table without a DNA check. TRBV21-1 is marked as a pseudogene. This CDR3 contains 13 residues. In DNA, the CDR3 is TGTGCCAGCACCCCAAAGCGGGTAAATGAGCAGTTCTTC. This sequence encodes CASTPKRVNEQFF.

This chain links TRBV11-3 with TRBJ2-1; D is unresolved. Looked up from germline, CDR1 is SGHNT and CDR2 is YENEEA. With 4 bases removed from V and 4 bases from J, the gap between germline ends came to 23 bases. The CDR3 length is 18 residues. CDR3 nucleotides: TGTGCCAGCAGCTCCCGAAGCGAGCGCAACCCACAATACAATGAGCAGTTCTTC. It is translated as CASSSRSERNPQYNEQFF.

The chain joins TRBV11-1 to TRBJ1-4, with D unclear. CDR1 SGHAT and CDR2 FQDESV come from the germline V gene (reference sequence). The CDR3 loop spans 13 amino acids. Trimming cost V 11 bases and J 5 bases, with 15 bases left between them. The CDR3, as DNA: TGTGCCGGTTCGGGAGTGCCCAATGAAAAACTGTTTTTT. It is translated as CAGSGVPNEKLFF.

In regard to this clone: The identical CDR3 is also encoded by other nucleotide sequences in the sample. The chain has TRBV5-6 and TRBJ2-2, with D uncertain. This CDR3 contains 14 residues. V gave up 0 bases and J gave up 2 bases, with 5 bases separating them. Germline loops: CDR1 SGHDT, CDR2 YYEEEE. The CDR3 protein is CASSLGANTGELFF. CDR3 bases: TGTGCCAGCAGCTTGGGGGCTAACACCGGGGAGCTGTTTTTT.

The genes are TRBV6-5 and TRBJ2-7; 7 bases agree with TRBD2. V dropped 0 bases and J dropped 2; count of bases not matched to a gene: 4. Germline assignment: CDR1 MNHEY and CDR2 SVGAGI. The CDR3 length is 15 residues. The CDR3 here is CASSYSSGETYEQYF. CDR3 nucleotide sequence: TGTGCCAGCAGTTACTCGAGCGGGGAGACCTACGAGCAGTACTTC.

The chain employs TRBV9 and TRBJ2-7; TRBD1 matches at 7 bases. This CDR3 region has 14 residues. Germline V gives CDR1 SGDLS, CDR2 YYNGEE. V shed 3 bases, J shed 3 bases, and the junction held 6 bases outside the gene matches. The chain's CDR3 is CASSAGTAIYEQYF. The CDR3 region has the DNA TGTGCCAGCAGCGCCGGGACAGCGATCTACGAGCAGTACTTC.

The genes are TRBV19 and TRBJ2-5, with 11 bases lining up with TRBD2. CDR3 size: 14 residues. Trimming took 3 bases from V and 3 from J; bases not matched to a gene: 0. Germline values: CDR1 LNHDA, CDR2 SQIVND (reference sequence). CDR3 sequence reads: CASSMGLAEETQYF. CDR3 sequence (DNA): TGTGCCAGTAGTATGGGACTAGCGGAAGAGACCCAGTACTTC. Full variable domain (missing parts from reference TRBV19 and TRBJ2-5): DGGITQSPKYLFRKEGQNVTLSCEQNLNHDAMYWYRQDPGQGLRLIYYSQIVNDFQKGDIAEGYSVSREKKESFPLTVTSAQKNPTAFYLCASSMGLAEETQYFGPGTRLLVL.

CDR3 region: CASSRGSSYEQYF. The CDR3 coding sequence is TGTGCCAGCAGTCGGGGTAGCTCCTACGAGCAGTACTTC. The rearrangement uses TRBV27 and TRBJ2-5, with a possible D match to TRBD2 (5 bases). With the DNA end fitting TRBJ2-7 better, the J assignment may be wrong. CDR3 size: 13 residues. Germline CDR1 reads MNHEY; CDR2 reads SMNVEV (reference sequence).

The chain links TRBV10-3 to TRBJ2-4, with 9 bases aligning to TRBD1. Germline trimming cut 0 bases from V and 6 bases from J; bases unmatched to any gene: 0. This CDR3 spans 14 amino acids. CDR1 is ENHRY, CDR2 SYGVKD, per germline. CDR3 amino acids: CAISESDRGNIQYF. CDR3 sequence (DNA): TGTGCCATCAGTGAGTCGGACAGGGGAAACATTCAGTACTTC.

This rearrangement joins TRBV6-6 to TRBJ1-2; 7 bases align to TRBD1. J lost 7 bases, V lost 6 bases, and 8 bases had no gene match. The germline CDR1 and CDR2 sequences are MNHNY and SVGAGI (reference sequence). This CDR3 contains 13 residues. The CDR3 spells CASRGGGDSGYTF. The CDR3 DNA is TGTGCCAGCAGAGGGGGCGGGGACAGTGGCTACACCTTC.